These T cell receptor beta chains were read from a single sample in a study of CD8+ T cells in alopecia areata. The protocol was immunoSEQ multiplex PCR, while the TCRdb copy is restricted to in-frame clones and leaves out a portion. This sample has around 200,000 clones, with under 60% found just once. Sequences were derived from CD8+ T cells sorted from blood, sampled at week 24, from a patient treated with tofacitinib. The receptors stem from a human donor with alopecia areata. The CDR3 runs from the conserved cysteine through the conserved F or W. Fields, in order: CDR3 length, V gene, J gene, CDR3 protein.

12	TRBV30	TRBJ2-7	CAWKDSSYEQYF
18	TRBV29-1	TRBJ2-6	CSVEDLGYDPSGANVLTF
11	TRBV5-1	TRBJ2-2	CASRDTGELFF
16	TRBV13	TRBJ2-5	CASSTKDRVQQETQYF
13	TRBV28	TRBJ1-2	CASSPFSLRGYTF
16	TRBV30	TRBJ2-5	CAWKTGTGETQETQYF
12	TRBV18	TRBJ2-1	CASSPGGGEQFF
13	TRBV7-9	TRBJ2-5	CASMGSSQETQYF
10	TRBV29-1	TRBJ2-5	CSVDGETQYF
15	TRBV25-1	TRBJ2-2	CASSDWTVNTGELFF
15	TRBV5-1	TRBJ1-4	CASSFVGRGNEKLFF
15	TRBV6-6	TRBJ2-3	CASSATGSHRGTQYF
15	TRBV6-6	TRBJ2-1	CASSYSARIQVEQFF
14	TRBV5-6	TRBJ2-3	CASSKGQFTDTQYF
15	TRBV11-2	TRBJ2-3	CASSLIDRITDTQYF
15	TRBV7-6	TRBJ2-3	CASSLDSGGADTQYF
15	TRBV11-2	TRBJ2-7	CASSFIAAKKGEQYF
13	TRBV2	TRBJ2-5	CASIGTSAETQYF
14	TRBV27	TRBJ1-2	CASSGTGRRGGYTF
17	TRBV7-2	TRBJ2-2	CASSWLGRGQSTGELFF
15	TRBV2	TRBJ2-7	CASSEFTGSSYEQYF
15	TRBV5-6	TRBJ1-2	CASSPKRARGYGYTF
11	TRBV2	TRBJ1-2	CASPPGGGYTF
16	TRBV18	TRBJ2-2	CASSPEPGFRTGELFF
12	TRBV25-1	TRBJ2-5	CATSVRQETQYF
16	TRBV9	TRBJ1-2	CASSVAGAGGNYGYTF
17	TRBV4-2	TRBJ2-2	CASSQRPLGAGTGELFF
14	TRBV6-1	TRBJ2-5	CASSESPARETQYF
14	TRBV30	TRBJ2-7	CAWTVRQGAGEQYF
16	TRBV5-6	TRBJ2-5	CASSFVTSGDRETQYF
14	TRBV25-1	TRBJ1-1	CASSLTGGSTEAFF
13	TRBV6-5	TRBJ1-2	CASSYMAGRGYTF
14	TRBV6-5	TRBJ2-1	CASSYDSGGDEQFF
15	TRBV19	TRBJ2-7	CASSWDGGSSYEQYF
15	TRBV7-2	TRBJ2-5	CASSLAGGTQETQYF
12	TRBV30	TRBJ1-2	CAWKGQGHGYTF
17	TRBV23-1	TRBJ1-6	CASSHTSDRRLTSPLHF
13	TRBV30	TRBJ1-2	CAWMAGSFYGYTF
14	TRBV27	TRBJ2-2	CASSLLANTGELFF
16	TRBV29-1	TRBJ2-3	CSVVNLDGPDTDTQYF
13	TRBV2	TRBJ1-1	CASSEGTFTEAFF
15	TRBV6-5	TRBJ2-6	CASRRDRGRANVLTF
16	TRBV5-1	TRBJ2-3	CASRSRPEPSTDTQYF
16	TRBV28	TRBJ2-7	CASSPTGTSGFYEQYF
13	TRBV13	TRBJ2-5	CASSLWGEETQYF
16	TRBV5-6	TRBJ1-5	CASSLGTDNSNQPQHF